Below are 3 T cell receptor beta chains sequenced from a single sample in a study of shared clonotypes between healthy human individuals. The repertoire was sequenced with immunoSEQ multiplex PCR; TCRdb's copy has only in-frame clones and lacks some. The table lists roughly 760,000 clones, around two thirds of them singletons. The sample comprised memory CD4+ T cells sorted from blood. Subset reported: CD45RA-negative fraction. The receptors here all came from a woman aged 25 to 39 in good health.

A few counts support this clone. The V and J genes are TRBV5-1 and TRBJ1-2; weak D call: TRBD1 (6 bases). The CDR3 has 14 residues. The V and J ends lost 6 bases and 4 bases respectively, with 16 bases between them. CDR1 and CDR2 (germline): SGHRS, YFSETQ. This chain's CDR3 is CASTEPGAFYGYTF. The DNA of the CDR3 is TGCGCCAGCACCGAACCGGGGGCTTTCTATGGCTACACCTTC. The whole variable domain, remainder taken from reference TRBV5-1 and TRBJ1-2, is KAGVTQTPRYLIKTRGQQVTLSCSPISGHRSVSWYQQTPGQGLQFLFEYFSETQRNKGNFPGRFSGRQFSNSRSEMNVSTLELGDSALYLCASTEPGAFYGYTFGSGTRLTVV.

This chain connects TRBV7-8 to TRBJ2-3; 15 bases are a match to TRBD2. The CDR3 is made up of 18 amino acids. The germline V gene encodes CDR1 SGHVS and CDR2 FQNEAQ. Losses at the gene ends were 5 bases for V and 1 base for J; bases not matched to a gene: 7. CDR3: CASSPPGLAGGGTDTQYF. The CDR3 nucleotides read TGTGCCAGCAGCCCGCCGGGACTAGCGGGAGGAGGCACAGATACGCAGTATTTT.

A remark on this clone: This probably arose from a read error, given a far larger clone one base away. The identical CDR3 is also encoded by other nucleotide sequences in the sample. CDR3 bases: TGTGCCAGCAGTTTAGAGGGTCAGCCCCAGCATTTT. Protein product: CASSLEGQPQHF. V gene TRBV28 combines with J gene TRBJ1-5; D is unresolved. Deletions cut 2 bases from V and 6 bases from J, with 5 bases between. The CDR3 sequence is 12 residues long. Germline values: CDR1 MDHEN, CDR2 SYDVKM.